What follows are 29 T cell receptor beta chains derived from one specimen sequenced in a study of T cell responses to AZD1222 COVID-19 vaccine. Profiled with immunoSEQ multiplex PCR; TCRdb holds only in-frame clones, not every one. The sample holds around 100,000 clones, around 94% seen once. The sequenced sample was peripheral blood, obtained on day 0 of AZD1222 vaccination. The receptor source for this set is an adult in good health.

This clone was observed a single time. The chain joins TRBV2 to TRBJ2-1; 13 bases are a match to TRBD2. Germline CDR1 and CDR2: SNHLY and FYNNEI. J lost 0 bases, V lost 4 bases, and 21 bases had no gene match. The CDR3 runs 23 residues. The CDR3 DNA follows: TGTGCCAGCAGTGTCCCGAGGGCCCGACTAGCGGGGGGTGATGCGAGCTCCTACAATGAGCAGTTCTTC. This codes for CASSVPRARLAGGDASSYNEQFF. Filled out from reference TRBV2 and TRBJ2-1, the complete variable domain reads EPEVTQTPSHQVTQMGQEVILRCVPISNHLYFYWYRQILGQKVEFLVSFYNNEISEKSEIFDDQFSVERPDGSNFTLKIRSTKLEDSAMYFCASSVPRARLAGGDASSYNEQFFGPGTRLTVL.

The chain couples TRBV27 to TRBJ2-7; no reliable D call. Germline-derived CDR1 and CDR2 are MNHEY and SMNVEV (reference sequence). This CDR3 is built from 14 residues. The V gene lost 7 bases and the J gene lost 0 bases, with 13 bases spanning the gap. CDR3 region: CASKDGLDSYEQYF. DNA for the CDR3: TGTGCCAGCAAGGACGGTCTAGACTCCTACGAGCAGTACTTC.

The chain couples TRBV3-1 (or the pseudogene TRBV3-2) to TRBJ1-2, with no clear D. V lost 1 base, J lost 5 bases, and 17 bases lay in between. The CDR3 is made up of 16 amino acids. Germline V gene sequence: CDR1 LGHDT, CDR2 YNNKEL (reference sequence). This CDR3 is CASSQALRQAHYGYTF. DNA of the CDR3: TGTGCCAGCAGCCAAGCGCTCAGGCAAGCACATTATGGCTACACCTTC.

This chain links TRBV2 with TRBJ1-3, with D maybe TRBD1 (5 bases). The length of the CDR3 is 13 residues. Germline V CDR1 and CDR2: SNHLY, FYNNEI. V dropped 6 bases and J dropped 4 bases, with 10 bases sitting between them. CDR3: CASSPDRGNTIYF. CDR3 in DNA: TGTGCCAGCAGCCCCGACAGAGGAAACACCATATATTTT. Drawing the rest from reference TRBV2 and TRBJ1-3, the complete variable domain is EPEVTQTPSHQVTQMGQEVILRCVPISNHLYFYWYRQILGQKVEFLVSFYNNEISEKSEIFDDQFSVERPDGSNFTLKIRSTKLEDSAMYFCASSPDRGNTIYFGEGSWLTVV.

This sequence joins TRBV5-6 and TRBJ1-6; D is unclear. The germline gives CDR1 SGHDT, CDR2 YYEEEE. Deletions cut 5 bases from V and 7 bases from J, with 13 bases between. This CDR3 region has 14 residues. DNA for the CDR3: TGTGCCAGCAGTTCCCCGACGAGAAATTCACCCCTCCACTTT. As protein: CASSSPTRNSPLHF.

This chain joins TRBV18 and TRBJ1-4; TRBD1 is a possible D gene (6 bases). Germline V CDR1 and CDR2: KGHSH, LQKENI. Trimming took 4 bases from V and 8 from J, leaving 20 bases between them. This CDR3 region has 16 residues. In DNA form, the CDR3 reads TGTGCCAGCTCACTTAACTCGGGCCTCCAGGGGGAAAAACTGTTTTTT. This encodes CASSLNSGLQGEKLFF.

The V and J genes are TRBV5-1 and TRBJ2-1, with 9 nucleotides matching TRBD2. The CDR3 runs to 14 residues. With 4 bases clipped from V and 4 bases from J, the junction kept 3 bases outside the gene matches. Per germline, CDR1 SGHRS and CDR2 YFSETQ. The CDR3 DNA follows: TGCGCCAGCAGCCATGGACTAGCGTACAATGAGCAGTTCTTC. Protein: CASSHGLAYNEQFF.

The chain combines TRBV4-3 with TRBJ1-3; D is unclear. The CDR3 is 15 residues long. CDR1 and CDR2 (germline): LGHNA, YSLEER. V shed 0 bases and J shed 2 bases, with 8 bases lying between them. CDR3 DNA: TGCGCCAGCAGCCAAGATCGAACTACTGGAAACACCATATATTTT. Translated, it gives CASSQDRTTGNTIYF.

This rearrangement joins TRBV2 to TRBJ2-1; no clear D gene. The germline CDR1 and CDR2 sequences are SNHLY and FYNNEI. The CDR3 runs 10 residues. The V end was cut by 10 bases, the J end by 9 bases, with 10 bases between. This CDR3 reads CATLRSEQFF. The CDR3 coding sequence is TGTGCCACCCTGAGGTCTGAGCAGTTCTTC.

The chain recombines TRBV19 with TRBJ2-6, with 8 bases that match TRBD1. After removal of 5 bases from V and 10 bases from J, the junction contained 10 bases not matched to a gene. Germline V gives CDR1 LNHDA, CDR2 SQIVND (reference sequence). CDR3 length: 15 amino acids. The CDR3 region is CASSDPGQGRNVLTF. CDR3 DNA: TGTGCCAGTAGTGACCCAGGACAGGGCCGAAACGTCCTGACTTTC.

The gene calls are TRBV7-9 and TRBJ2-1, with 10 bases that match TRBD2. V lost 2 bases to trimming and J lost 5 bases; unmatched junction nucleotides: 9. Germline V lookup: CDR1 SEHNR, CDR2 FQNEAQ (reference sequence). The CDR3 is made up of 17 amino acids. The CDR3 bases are TGTGCCAGCAGCTTATGGTCGACTAGCGGGCGGAACAATGAGCAGTTCTTC. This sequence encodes CASSLWSTSGRNNEQFF. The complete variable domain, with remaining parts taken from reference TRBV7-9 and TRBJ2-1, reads DTGVSQNPRHKITKRGQNVTFRCDPISEHNRLYWYRQTLGQGPEFLTYFQNEAQLEKSRLLSDRFSAERPKGSFSTLEIQRTEQGDSAMYLCASSLWSTSGRNNEQFFGPGTRLTVL.

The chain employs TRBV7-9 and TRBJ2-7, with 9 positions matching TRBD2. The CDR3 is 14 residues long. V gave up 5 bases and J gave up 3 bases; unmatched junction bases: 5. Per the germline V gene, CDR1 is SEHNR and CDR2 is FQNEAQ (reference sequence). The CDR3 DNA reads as TGTGCCAGCAGCCGGCGGGAGGGGGTCTACGAGCAGTACTTC. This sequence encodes CASSRREGVYEQYF.

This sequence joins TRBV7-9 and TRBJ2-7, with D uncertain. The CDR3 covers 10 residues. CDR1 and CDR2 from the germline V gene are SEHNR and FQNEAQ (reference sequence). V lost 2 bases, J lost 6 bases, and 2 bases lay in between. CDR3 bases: TGTGCCAGCAGCTTATCCGAGCAGTACTTC. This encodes CASSLSEQYF.

In nucleotides, the CDR3 is TGTGCCAGCAGTCCAGGGACTTTTTCCTATGGCTACACCTTC. Its protein is CASSPGTFSYGYTF. The rearrangement uses TRBV28 and TRBJ1-2; a weak D match, TRBD1 (5 bases). Per the germline V gene, CDR1 is MDHEN and CDR2 is SYDVKM. V lost 5 bases, J lost 4 bases, and 14 bases lay in between. This CDR3 region has 14 residues.

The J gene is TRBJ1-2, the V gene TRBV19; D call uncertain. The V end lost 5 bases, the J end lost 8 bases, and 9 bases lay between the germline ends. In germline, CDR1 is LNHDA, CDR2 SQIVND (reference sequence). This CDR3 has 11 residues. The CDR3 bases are TGTGCCAGTAGTCTAGGGTACGGCTACACCTTC. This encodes CASSLGYGYTF. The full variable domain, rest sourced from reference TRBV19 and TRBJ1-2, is DGGITQSPKYLFRKEGQNVTLSCEQNLNHDAMYWYRQDPGQGLRLIYYSQIVNDFQKGDIAEGYSVSREKKESFPLTVTSAQKNPTAFYLCASSLGYGYTFGSGTRLTVV.

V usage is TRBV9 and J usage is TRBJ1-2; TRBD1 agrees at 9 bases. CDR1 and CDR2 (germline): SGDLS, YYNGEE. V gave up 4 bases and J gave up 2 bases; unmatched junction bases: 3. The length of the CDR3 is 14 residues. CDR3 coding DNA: TGTGCCAGCAGCTCCGGGACAGGGAACTATGGCTACACCTTC. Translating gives CASSSGTGNYGYTF.

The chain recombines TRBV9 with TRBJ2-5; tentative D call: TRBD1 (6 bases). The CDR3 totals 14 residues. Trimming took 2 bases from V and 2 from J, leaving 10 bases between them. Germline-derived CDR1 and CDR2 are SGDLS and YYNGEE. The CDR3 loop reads CASSVGTLQETQYF. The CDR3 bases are TGTGCCAGCAGCGTCGGGACACTGCAAGAGACCCAGTACTTC.

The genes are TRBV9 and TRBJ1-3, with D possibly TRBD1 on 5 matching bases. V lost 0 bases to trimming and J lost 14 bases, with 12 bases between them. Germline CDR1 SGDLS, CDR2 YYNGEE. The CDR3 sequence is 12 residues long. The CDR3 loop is CASSVVAGPLYF. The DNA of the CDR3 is TGTGCCAGCAGCGTAGTGGCAGGGCCGTTATATTTT. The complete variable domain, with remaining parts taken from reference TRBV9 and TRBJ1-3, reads DSGVTQTPKHLITATGQRVTLRCSPRSGDLSVYWYQQSLDQGLQFLIQYYNGEERAKGNILERFSAQQFPDLHSELNLSSLELGDSALYFCASSVVAGPLYFGEGSWLTVV.

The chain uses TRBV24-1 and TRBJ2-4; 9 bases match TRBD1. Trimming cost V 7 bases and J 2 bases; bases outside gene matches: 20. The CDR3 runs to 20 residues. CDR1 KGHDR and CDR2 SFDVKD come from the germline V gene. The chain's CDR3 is CATSRRPDRGAQTPKNIQYF. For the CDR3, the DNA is TGTGCCACCAGCCGAAGACCGGACAGGGGAGCACAGACGCCCAAAAACATTCAGTACTTC.

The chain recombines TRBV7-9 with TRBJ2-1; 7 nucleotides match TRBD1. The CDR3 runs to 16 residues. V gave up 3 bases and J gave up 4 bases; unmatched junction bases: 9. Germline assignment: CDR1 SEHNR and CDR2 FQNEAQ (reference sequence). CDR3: CASSFSGTENYNEQFF. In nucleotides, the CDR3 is TGTGCCAGCAGCTTCTCCGGGACAGAGAATTACAATGAGCAGTTCTTC.

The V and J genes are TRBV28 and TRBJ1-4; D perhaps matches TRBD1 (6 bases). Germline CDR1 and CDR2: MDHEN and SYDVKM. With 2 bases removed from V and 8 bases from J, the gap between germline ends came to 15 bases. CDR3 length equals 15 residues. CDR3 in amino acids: CASSLRGGVREKLFF. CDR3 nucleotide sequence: TGTGCCAGCAGTTTACGAGGGGGTGTGAGGGAAAAACTGTTTTTT. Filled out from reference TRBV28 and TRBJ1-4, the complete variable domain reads DVKVTQSSRYLVKRTGEKVFLECVQDMDHENMFWYRQDPGLGLRLIYFSYDVKMKEKGDIPEGYSVSREKKERFSLILESASTNQTSMYLCASSLRGGVREKLFFGSGTQLSVL.

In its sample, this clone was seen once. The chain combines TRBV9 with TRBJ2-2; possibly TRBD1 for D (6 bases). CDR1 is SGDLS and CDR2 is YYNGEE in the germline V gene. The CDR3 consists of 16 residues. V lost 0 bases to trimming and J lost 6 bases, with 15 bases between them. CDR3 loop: CASSVEGDIFAGELFF. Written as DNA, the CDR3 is TGTGCCAGCAGCGTAGAGGGGGACATATTCGCCGGGGAGCTGTTTTTT.

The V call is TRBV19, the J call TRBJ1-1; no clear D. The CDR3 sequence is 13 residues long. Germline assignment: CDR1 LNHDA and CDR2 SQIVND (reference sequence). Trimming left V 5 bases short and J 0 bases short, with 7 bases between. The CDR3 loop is CASSGPVNTEAFF. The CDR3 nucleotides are TGTGCCAGTAGTGGGCCAGTGAACACTGAAGCTTTCTTT.

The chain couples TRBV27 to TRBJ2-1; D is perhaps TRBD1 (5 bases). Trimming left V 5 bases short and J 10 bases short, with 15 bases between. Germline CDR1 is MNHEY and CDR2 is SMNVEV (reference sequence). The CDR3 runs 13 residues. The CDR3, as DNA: TGTGCCAGCAGTGGGGCTCTACGCGACGAGCAGTTCTTC. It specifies CASSGALRDEQFF.

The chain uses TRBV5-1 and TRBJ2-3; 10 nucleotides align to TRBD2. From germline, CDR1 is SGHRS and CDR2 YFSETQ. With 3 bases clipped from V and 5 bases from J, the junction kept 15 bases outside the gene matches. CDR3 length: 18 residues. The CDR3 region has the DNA TGCGCCAGCAGCTGGCCCGGGTCTCTAGCGGGAGAAGTAGATACGCAGTATTTT. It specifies CASSWPGSLAGEVDTQYF.

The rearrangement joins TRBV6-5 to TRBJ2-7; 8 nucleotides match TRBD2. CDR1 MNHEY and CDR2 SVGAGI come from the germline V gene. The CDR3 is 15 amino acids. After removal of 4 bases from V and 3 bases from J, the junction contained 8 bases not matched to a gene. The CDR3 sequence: CASSLAGRSYYEQYF. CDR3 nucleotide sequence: TGTGCCAGCAGTTTAGCGGGAAGATCATACTACGAGCAGTACTTC.

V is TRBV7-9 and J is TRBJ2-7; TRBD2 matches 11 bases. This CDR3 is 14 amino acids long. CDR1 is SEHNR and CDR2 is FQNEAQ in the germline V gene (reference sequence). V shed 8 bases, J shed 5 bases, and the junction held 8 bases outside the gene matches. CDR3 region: CASSRLAGNDEQYF. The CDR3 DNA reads TGTGCCAGCTCCCGACTAGCGGGAAACGACGAGCAGTACTTC.

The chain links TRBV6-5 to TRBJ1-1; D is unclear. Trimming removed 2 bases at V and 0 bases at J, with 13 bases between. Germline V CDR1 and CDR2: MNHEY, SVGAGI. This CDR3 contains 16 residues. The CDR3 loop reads CASSYGPPPMNTEAFF. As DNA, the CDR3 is TGTGCCAGCAGTTACGGCCCACCTCCTATGAACACTGAAGCTTTCTTT.

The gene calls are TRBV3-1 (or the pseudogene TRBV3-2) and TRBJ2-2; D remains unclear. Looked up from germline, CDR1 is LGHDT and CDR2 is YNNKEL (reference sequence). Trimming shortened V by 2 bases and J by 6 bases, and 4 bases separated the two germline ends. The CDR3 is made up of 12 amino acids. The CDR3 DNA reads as TGTGCCAGCAGCCAAACCCCCGGGGAGCTGTTTTTT. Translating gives CASSQTPGELFF.